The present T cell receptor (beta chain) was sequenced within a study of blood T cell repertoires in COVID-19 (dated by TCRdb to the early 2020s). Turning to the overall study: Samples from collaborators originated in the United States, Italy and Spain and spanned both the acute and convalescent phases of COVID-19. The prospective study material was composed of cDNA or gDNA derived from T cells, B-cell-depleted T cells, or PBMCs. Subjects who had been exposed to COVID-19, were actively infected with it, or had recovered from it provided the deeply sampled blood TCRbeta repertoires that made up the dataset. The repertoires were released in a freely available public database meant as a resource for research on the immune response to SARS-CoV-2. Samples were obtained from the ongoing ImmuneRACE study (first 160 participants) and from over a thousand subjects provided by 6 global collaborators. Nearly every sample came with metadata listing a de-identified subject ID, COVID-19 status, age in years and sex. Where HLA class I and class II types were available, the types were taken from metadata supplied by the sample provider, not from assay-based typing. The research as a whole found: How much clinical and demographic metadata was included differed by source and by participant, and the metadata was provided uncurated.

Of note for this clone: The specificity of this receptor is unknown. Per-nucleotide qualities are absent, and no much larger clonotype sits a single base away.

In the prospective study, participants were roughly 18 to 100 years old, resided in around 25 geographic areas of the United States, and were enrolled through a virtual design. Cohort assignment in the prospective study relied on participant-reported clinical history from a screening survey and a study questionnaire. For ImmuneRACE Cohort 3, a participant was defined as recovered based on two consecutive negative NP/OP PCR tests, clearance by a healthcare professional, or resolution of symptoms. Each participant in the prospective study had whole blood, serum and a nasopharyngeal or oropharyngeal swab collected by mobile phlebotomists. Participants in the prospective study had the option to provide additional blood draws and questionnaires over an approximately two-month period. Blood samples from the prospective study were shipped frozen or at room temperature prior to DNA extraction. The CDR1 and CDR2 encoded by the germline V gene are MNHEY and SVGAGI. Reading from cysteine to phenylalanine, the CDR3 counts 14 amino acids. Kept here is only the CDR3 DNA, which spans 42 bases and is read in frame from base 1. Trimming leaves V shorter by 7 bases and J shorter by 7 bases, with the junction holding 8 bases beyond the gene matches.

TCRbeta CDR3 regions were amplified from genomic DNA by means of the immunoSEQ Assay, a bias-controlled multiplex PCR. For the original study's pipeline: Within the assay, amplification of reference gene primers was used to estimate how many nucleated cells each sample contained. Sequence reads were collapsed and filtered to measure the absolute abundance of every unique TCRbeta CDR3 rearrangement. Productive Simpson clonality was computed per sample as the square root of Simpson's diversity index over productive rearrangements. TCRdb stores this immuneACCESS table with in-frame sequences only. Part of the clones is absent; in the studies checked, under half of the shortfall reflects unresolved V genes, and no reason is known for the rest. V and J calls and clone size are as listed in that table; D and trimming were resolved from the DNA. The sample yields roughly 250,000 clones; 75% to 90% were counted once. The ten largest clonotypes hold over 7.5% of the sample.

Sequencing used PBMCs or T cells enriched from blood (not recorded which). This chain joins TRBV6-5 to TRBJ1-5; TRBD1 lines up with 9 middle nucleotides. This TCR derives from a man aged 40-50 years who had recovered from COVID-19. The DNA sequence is TGTGCCAGCACCCAGGACAGGGGACCCCAGCCCCAGCATTTT. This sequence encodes CASTQDRGPQPQHF.